The T cell receptor beta chain under discussion was sequenced for a study of blood T cell repertoires in COVID-19. Looking at the study overall: COVID-19 samples from acute and convalescent phases originated in the United States, Italy and Spain. In each case, the material was cDNA or gDNA derived from T cells, B-cell-depleted T cells, or PBMCs.

Looked up from germline, CDR1 is MNHEY and CDR2 is SVGEGT. The V gene lost 5 bases and the J gene lost 4 bases, with 19 bases spanning the gap. The CDR3 has 16 residues. Authors' data handling: The authors estimated nucleated cell counts from reference gene primer amplification. Here immunoSEQ multiplex PCR was the method, and the copy in TCRdb shows in-frame clones only, minus some. V and J calls and clone size are those listed in that table; D and trimming were worked out from the DNA. Of more than 75,000 clones listed, less than 85% are singletons. The clonotype was recovered from a human donor in a cohort sampled during active COVID-19. The specimen sequenced was peripheral blood. The chain uses TRBV6-2 or TRBV6-3 and TRBJ2-3; D perhaps matches TRBD2 (7 bases). The CDR3 spells CASSALGGGSADTQYF. CDR3 DNA sequence: TGTGCCAGCAGTGCCCTGGGGGGGGGCTCGGCAGATACGCAGTATTTT.